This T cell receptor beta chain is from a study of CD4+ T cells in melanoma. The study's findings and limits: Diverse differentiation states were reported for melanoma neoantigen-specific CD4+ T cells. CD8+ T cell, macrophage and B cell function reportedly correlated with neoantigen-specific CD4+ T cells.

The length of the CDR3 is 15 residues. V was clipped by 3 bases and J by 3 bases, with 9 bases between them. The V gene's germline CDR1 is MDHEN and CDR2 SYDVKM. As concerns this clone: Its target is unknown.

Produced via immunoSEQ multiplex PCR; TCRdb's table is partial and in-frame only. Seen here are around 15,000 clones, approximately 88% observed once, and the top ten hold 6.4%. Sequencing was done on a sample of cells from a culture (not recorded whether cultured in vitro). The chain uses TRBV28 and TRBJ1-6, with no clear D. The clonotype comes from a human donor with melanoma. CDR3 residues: CASSFLRRYNSPLHF. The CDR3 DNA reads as TGTGCCAGCAGTTTTTTACGCCGCTATAATTCACCCCTCCACTTT.